The rows below give T cell receptor beta chains drawn from one sample of a study of blood T cell repertoires in COVID-19. The repertoire was sequenced with immunoSEQ multiplex PCR; TCRdb's copy has only in-frame clones and lacks some. The sample contains about 120,000 clones, around nine tenths of which appear only once. Material: peripheral blood. These receptors all come from a woman between 50 and 59 years old with acute or convalescent COVID-19. Both conserved end residues are part of each CDR3. A D gene is named only where the DNA matches it firmly. Expanded clones are given a class, and other clones once, few, many or no size at all.

>TRBV9|-|TRBJ1-1|TRBD1
TGTGCCAGCAGCTCATCGGGACAGGGGGAAGGCACTGAAGCTTTCTTT
CASSSSGQGEGTEAFF
>TRBV27|-|TRBJ2-3|TRBD2
TGTGCCAGCAGTTCCCCGAGCGGGGGTGGGGCAGATACGCAGTATTTT
CASSSPSGGGADTQYF
>TRBV6-4|-|TRBJ1-5|-
TGTGCCAGCAGTGACTCGATCGGGTTGACCCAGCATTTT
CASSDSIGLTQHF
>TRBV6-1|-|TRBJ1-2|-
TGTGCCGTACGGGAGGACGCGCGTCGAGGCTACACCTTC
CAVREDARRGYTF
>TRBV7-6|-|TRBJ1-2|-
TGTGCCAGCAGCCCGGGGGGCAGTAACTATGGCTACACCTTC
CASSPGGSNYGYTF
>TRBV13|-|TRBJ2-1|-
TGTGCCAGCAGGTCCCGTGGGGGGGCTTCCTACAATGAGCAGTTCTTC
CASRSRGGASYNEQFF
>TRBV19|-|TRBJ2-5|TRBD2
TGTGCCAGTAGTACCAGCGGGGCCCTCACCCAGTACTTC
CASSTSGALTQYF
>TRBV27|few|TRBJ1-2|-
TGTGCCAGCAGTTTACGAGGGGGGGGCTATGGCTACACCTTC
CASSLRGGGYGYTF
>TRBV7-9|-|TRBJ2-7|TRBD1
TGTGCCAGCAGCTTAGTGGAAGGGGGCGCCTACGAGCAGTACTTC
CASSLVEGGAYEQYF
>TRBV15|once|TRBJ1-2|-
TGTGCCACCAGCAGAGAAGGGGCAGGTACCTATGGCTACACCTTC
CATSREGAGTYGYTF
>TRBV29-1|-|TRBJ2-7|-
TGCAGCGTTGTCAGGGGTGGCGAGCAGTACTTC
CSVVRGGEQYF
>TRBV2|-|TRBJ2-5|-
TGTGCCAGCCTAACGGTTGAGACCCAGTACTTC
CASLTVETQYF
>TRBV6-6|-|TRBJ2-7|-
TGTGCCAGCAGCTATCGGGACTACGAGCAGTACTTC
CASSYRDYEQYF
>TRBV19|-|TRBJ1-5|TRBD1
TGTGCCAGTAGTCCCTGGACAGGGGGTGGTCAGCCCCAGCATTTT
CASSPWTGGGQPQHF
>TRBV19|-|TRBJ1-2|TRBD1
TGTGCCAGTAGTGTGGGCACAGGGGGCATCTACTATGGCTACACCTTC
CASSVGTGGIYYGYTF
>TRBV12-5|-|TRBJ2-1|TRBD2
TGTGCTAGTGGTTTGCCCGTAGCGGGAGAGCACAATGAGCAGTTCTTC
CASGLPVAGEHNEQFF
>TRBV11-2|once|TRBJ2-7|TRBD1
TGTGCCAGCAGCTTCAGGGGACAGGGGTACGAGCAGTACTTC
CASSFRGQGYEQYF
>TRBV12-5|-|TRBJ1-2|-
TGTGCTAGTGGTTTGGCACAGGGAGCTAACTATGGCTACACCTTC
CASGLAQGANYGYTF
>TRBV5-1|-|TRBJ1-1|-
TGCGCCAGCAGCCTAGGGACAATGGGCACTGAAGCTTTCTTT
CASSLGTMGTEAFF
>TRBV19|-|TRBJ1-4|-
TGTGCCAGTAGTAGAGATACCTCACGGGGAAAACTGTTTTTT
CASSRDTSRGKLFF
>TRBV29-1|few|TRBJ2-3|-
TGCAGCGTTGCTGAGGGCGGGTGGACAGATACGCAGTATTTT
CSVAEGGWTDTQYF
>TRBV19|-|TRBJ2-2|TRBD2
TGTGCCAGTAGTATTTCACTAGCGGGATACACCGGGGAGCTGTTTTTT
CASSISLAGYTGELFF
>TRBV4-1|-|TRBJ1-4|TRBD1
TGCGCCAGCAGCCCCGGGACAGGGGCTGAAAAACTGTTTTTT
CASSPGTGAEKLFF
>TRBV7-2|-|TRBJ2-1|-
TGTGCCAGCAGCTTTAGCTCCTACAATGAGCAGTTCTTC
CASSFSSYNEQFF